This T cell receptor beta chain appears in the sequencing data of a study of T cell repertoires in cytomegalovirus infection. Study-wide context: Public TCR beta signature analysis indicated the presence of both CMV infection and matching HLA type.

This clonotype was recorded many times. The antigen remains unidentified. MiXCR was run by TCRdb on the reads, yielding one entry per CDR3 protein. This table has about 450,000 distinct CDR3 sequences, 31% appearing once. This CDR3 is 14 amino acids long. The V and J ends lost 4 bases and 5 bases respectively, with 12 bases between them. Germline CDR1 is MNHNS and CDR2 is SASEGT. The study's findings and limits: The ex vivo response was dominated by HLA-C-restricted CMV-specific TCR beta clonotypes. Cumulative frequency of public TCR beta families picked out carriers of CMV plus the relevant HLA.

The TCR sequence derives from a human donor in good health (CMV status not recorded). Some clones in this sample may be carry-over from other donors' samples. This chain links TRBV6-1 with TRBJ1-5, with D perhaps TRBD1 (5 bases). The sequenced sample was PBMCs. CDR3 sequence reads: CASSVQGRDQPQHF. As DNA, the CDR3 is TGTGCCAGCAGTGTCCAGGGCCGGGATCAGCCCCAGCATTTT.